Each of the 17 T cell receptor beta chains below was sequenced from the same sample in a study of T cell changes during pregnancy in multiple sclerosis (dated by TCRdb to between 2018 and 2021). Library construction relied on the immunoSEQ multiplex PCR assay. TCRdb re-hosts the immuneACCESS table, in-frame sequences only. Its copies lack some clones; in the studies checked, an unresolved V gene accounts for under half of them, and the cause for the rest is not known. The table for this sample lists tens of thousands of clones; roughly nine tenths of them were counted only once. Together, the top ten hold 1.6% of the sample. The specimen comprised peripheral blood, sampled in the first trimester of pregnancy. The receptors shown here come from a female donor in good health, enrolled as a control in a pregnancy study.

This chain uses TRBV28 with TRBJ2-7; maybe TRBD1 (7 bases). The CDR3 sequence is 15 residues long. CDR1 is MDHEN and CDR2 is SYDVKM in the germline V gene. V shed 2 bases and J shed 3 bases, with 14 bases lying between them. The CDR3 DNA is TGTGCCAGCAGTTTACAGGGGGGCCCAGACTACGAGCAGTACTTC. This sequence encodes CASSLQGGPDYEQYF.

The chain has TRBV27 and TRBJ1-5; D is uncertain. Germline CDR1 MNHEY, CDR2 SMNVEV (reference sequence). This CDR3 has 14 residues. With 8 bases removed from V and 0 bases from J, the gap between germline ends came to 11 bases. The CDR3 nucleotides are TGTGCCAGCCAACCGAAACATAGCAATCAGCCCCAGCATTTT. It yields the protein CASQPKHSNQPQHF.

The chain links TRBV11-3 to TRBJ2-1; D remains unclear. The V and J ends lost 2 bases and 0 bases respectively, with 8 bases between them. The germline CDR1 and CDR2 sequences are SGHNT and YENEEA. This CDR3 is built from 15 residues. CDR3 nucleotides: TGTGCCAGCAGCTTATACGTGAGCTCCTACAATGAGCAGTTCTTC. Protein: CASSLYVSSYNEQFF.

The CDR3 DNA reads TGTGCCAGCAGCGCTCGGTTACGCAATCAGCCCCAGCATTTT. Amino acids: CASSARLRNQPQHF. The rearrangement joins TRBV2 to TRBJ1-5; D gene ambiguous. The germline V gene encodes CDR1 SNHLY and CDR2 FYNNEI. The ends were cut back, 6 bases at V and 2 bases at J, with 11 bases in the middle. The CDR3 contains 14 residues.

This sequence joins TRBV6-1 and TRBJ2-7, with 16 bases aligning to TRBD2. Unmatched junction bases numbered 4, after V lost 3 bases and J lost 2 bases. CDR3 length: 17 residues. The germline V gene has CDR1 MNHNS and CDR2 SASEGT. CDR3 DNA sequence: TGTGCCAGCAGTGAGGGGGGGACTAGCGGGAGGGCCTACGAGCAGTACTTC. It specifies CASSEGGTSGRAYEQYF.

This clone has a handful of counts. The rearrangement uses TRBV5-1 and TRBJ1-5; 7 nucleotides agree with TRBD1. The CDR3 loop spans 15 amino acids. The V segment lost 0 bases and the J segment 1 base; nucleotides outside the gene matches: 1. Germline V lookup: CDR1 SGHRS, CDR2 YFSETQ. The CDR3 reads CASSLAGQSNQPQHF. The CDR3 nucleotides are TGCGCCAGCAGCTTGGCGGGACAGAGCAATCAGCCCCAGCATTTT.

The genes are TRBV7-9 and TRBJ2-7; D uncertain. The V end lost 5 bases, the J end lost 3 bases, and 8 bases lay between the germline ends. This CDR3 has 12 residues. CDR1 and CDR2 (germline): SEHNR, FQNEAQ (reference sequence). This CDR3 reads CASSPESYEQYF. CDR3 DNA: TGTGCCAGCAGCCCAGAAAGCTACGAGCAGTACTTC.

The genes are TRBV27 and TRBJ2-7; 11 bases are a match to TRBD1. Germline CDR1 reads MNHEY; CDR2 reads SMNVEV (reference sequence). CDR3 length: 13 amino acids. Trimming took 5 bases from V and 4 from J; bases not matched to a gene: 1. The CDR3 DNA follows: TGTGCCAGCAGTGGGACAGGGGGGTACGAGCAGTACTTC. Its translation: CASSGTGGYEQYF.

V and J are TRBV9 and TRBJ2-1; 11 bases agree with TRBD2. CDR1 SGDLS and CDR2 YYNGEE come from the germline V gene. The CDR3 is 15 amino acids. Trimming at V came to 0 bases and at J to 7 bases, leaving 3 bases not matched to a gene. This CDR3 is CASSVVSGRGNEQFF. The CDR3 DNA reads TGTGCCAGCAGCGTAGTTAGCGGGAGGGGAAATGAGCAGTTCTTC.

V gene TRBV7-2 combines with J gene TRBJ2-7, with 9 bases aligning to TRBD2. There are 14 residues in the CDR3. Germline values: CDR1 SGHTA, CDR2 FQGNSA. The trim removed 6 bases at V and 5 bases at J, leaving 8 bases unmatched. CDR3 residues: CASSYSGSNNEQYF. The CDR3 DNA follows: TGTGCCAGCAGTTATAGCGGGAGTAACAACGAGCAGTACTTC.

V gene TRBV27 combines with J gene TRBJ2-2, with D perhaps matching TRBD2 (6 bases). The V gene's germline CDR1 is MNHEY and CDR2 SMNVEV (reference sequence). This CDR3 has 17 amino acids. Trimming removed 3 bases from V and 0 bases from J, with 14 bases in between. CDR3 in DNA: TGTGCCAGCAGTTTGGGCGGGACGAAGGCGAACACCGGGGAGCTGTTTTTT. It translates to CASSLGGTKANTGELFF.

The V and J genes are TRBV7-9 and TRBJ1-4, with 8 bases lining up with TRBD1. Germline assignment: CDR1 SEHNR and CDR2 FQNEAQ (reference sequence). After removal of 5 bases from V and 7 bases from J, the junction contained 3 bases not matched to a gene. The CDR3 has 13 residues. In DNA form, the CDR3 reads TGTGCCAGCAGCACGGACAGGGTTGAAAAACTGTTTTTT. This encodes CASSTDRVEKLFF.

CDR3 sequence reads: CASSERGLGNYGYTF. CDR3 nucleotide sequence: TGTGCCAGCAGTGAACGTGGTTTGGGCAACTATGGCTACACCTTC. The V and J genes are TRBV6-1 and TRBJ1-2, with unresolved D. Trimming stripped 2 bases from V and 2 bases from J, with 12 bases between. Looked up from germline, CDR1 is MNHNS and CDR2 is SASEGT. The CDR3 has 15 amino acids.

The rearrangement uses TRBV18 and TRBJ1-3; TRBD1 matches 7 bases. The V and J ends lost 6 bases and 4 bases, in that order; junction bases with no gene match: 9. This CDR3 has 15 amino acids. Germline assignment: CDR1 KGHSH and CDR2 LQKENI. For the CDR3, the DNA is TGTGCCAGCTCCCCCACACAGGGGATAGGAAACACCATATATTTT. Protein product: CASSPTQGIGNTIYF.

This clone was seen a single time. V and J are TRBV12-1 and TRBJ2-7; the table's D call TRBD1 went unverified against the DNA. TRBV12-1 is described as a pseudogene. This CDR3 has 14 residues. The CDR3 sequence: CASRNPTGGYEQYF. CDR3 DNA: TGTGCCAGCAGGAACCCGACAGGGGGCTACGAGCAGTACTTC.

V usage is TRBV7-2 and J usage is TRBJ2-2; 16 nucleotides match TRBD2. The germline V gene encodes CDR1 SGHTA and CDR2 FQGNSA. The CDR3 covers 16 residues. V lost 5 bases, J lost 6 bases, and 3 bases stayed unmatched. This chain's CDR3 is CASSLGTSGRAGELFF. The CDR3, as DNA: TGTGCCAGCAGCCTGGGGACTAGCGGGAGGGCCGGGGAGCTGTTTTTT.

The gene calls are TRBV25-1 and TRBJ1-1, with D possibly TRBD1 on 5 matching bases. Germline CDR1 and CDR2: MGHDK and SYGVNS. Trimming took 0 bases from V and 0 from J, leaving 17 bases between them. The CDR3 is 18 residues long. The CDR3 sequence is CASSEYKGRGELNTEAFF. CDR3 coding DNA: TGTGCCAGCAGTGAATATAAGGGAAGGGGCGAGTTGAACACTGAAGCTTTCTTT.